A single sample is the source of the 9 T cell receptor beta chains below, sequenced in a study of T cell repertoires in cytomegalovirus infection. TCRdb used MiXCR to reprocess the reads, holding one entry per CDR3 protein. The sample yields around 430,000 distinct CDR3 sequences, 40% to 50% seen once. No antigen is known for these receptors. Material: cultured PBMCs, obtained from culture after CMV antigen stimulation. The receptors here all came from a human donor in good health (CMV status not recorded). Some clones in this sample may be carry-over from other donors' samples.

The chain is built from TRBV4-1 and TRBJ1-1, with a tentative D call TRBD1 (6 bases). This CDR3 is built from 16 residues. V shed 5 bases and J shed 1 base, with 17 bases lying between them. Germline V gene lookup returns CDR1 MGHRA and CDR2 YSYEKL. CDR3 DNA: TGCGCCAGCAGCTTTAGCAAAGGCAGGGGGAACACTGAAGCTTTCTTT. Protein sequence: CASSFSKGRGNTEAFF.

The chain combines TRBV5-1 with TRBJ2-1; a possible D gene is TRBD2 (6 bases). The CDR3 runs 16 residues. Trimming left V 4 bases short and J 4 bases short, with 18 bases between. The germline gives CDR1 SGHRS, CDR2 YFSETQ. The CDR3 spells CASSGPVRGRYNEQFF. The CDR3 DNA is TGCGCCAGCAGCGGGCCGGTCCGGGGGAGATACAATGAGCAGTTCTTC.

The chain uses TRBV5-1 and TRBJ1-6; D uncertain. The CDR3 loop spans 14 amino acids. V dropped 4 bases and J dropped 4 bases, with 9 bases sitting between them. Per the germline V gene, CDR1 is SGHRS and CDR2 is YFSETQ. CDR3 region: CASSRTSYNSPLHF. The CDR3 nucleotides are TGCGCCAGCAGCAGAACAAGTTATAATTCACCCCTCCACTTT.

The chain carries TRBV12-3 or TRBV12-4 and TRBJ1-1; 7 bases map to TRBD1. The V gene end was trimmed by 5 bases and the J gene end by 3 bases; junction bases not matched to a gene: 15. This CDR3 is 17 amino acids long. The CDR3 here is CASSLYQTGPLDTEAFF. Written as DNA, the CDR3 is TGTGCCAGCAGTCTCTACCAGACAGGGCCCCTGGACACTGAAGCTTTCTTT.

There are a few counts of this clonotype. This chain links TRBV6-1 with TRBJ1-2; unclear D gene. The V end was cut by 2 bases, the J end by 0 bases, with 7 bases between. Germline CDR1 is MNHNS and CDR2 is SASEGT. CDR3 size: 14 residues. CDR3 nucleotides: TGTGCCAGCAGTGAATCCACGGCTAACTATGGCTACACCTTC. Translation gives CASSESTANYGYTF.

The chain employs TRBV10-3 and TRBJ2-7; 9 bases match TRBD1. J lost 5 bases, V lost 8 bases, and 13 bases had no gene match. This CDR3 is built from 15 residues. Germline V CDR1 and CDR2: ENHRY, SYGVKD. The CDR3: CAIRLHRDRVDEQYF. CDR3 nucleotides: TGTGCCATCCGCCTCCACCGGGACAGGGTCGACGAGCAGTACTTC.

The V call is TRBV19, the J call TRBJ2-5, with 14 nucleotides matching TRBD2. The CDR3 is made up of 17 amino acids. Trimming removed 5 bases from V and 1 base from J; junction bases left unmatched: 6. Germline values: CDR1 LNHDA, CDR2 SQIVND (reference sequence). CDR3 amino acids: CASSGTGTSGSQETQYF. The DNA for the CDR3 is TGTGCCAGTAGTGGAACCGGGACTAGCGGGAGCCAAGAGACCCAGTACTTC. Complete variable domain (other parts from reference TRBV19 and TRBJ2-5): DGGITQSPKYLFRKEGQNVTLSCEQNLNHDAMYWYRQDPGQGLRLIYYSQIVNDFQKGDIAEGYSVSREKKESFPLTVTSAQKNPTAFYLCASSGTGTSGSQETQYFGPGTRLLVL.

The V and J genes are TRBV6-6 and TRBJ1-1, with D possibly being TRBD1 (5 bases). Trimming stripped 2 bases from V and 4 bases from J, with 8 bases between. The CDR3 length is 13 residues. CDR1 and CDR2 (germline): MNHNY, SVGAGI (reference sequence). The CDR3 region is CASSYRGATEAFF. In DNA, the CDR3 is TGTGCCAGCAGTTACAGGGGTGCCACTGAAGCTTTCTTT.

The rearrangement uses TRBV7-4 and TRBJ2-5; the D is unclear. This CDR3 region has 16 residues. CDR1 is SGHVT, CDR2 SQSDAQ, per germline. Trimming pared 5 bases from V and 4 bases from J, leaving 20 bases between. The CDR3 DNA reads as TGTGCCAGCAGCCCCCTGACCCCTTTCGCCGCAGAGACCCAGTACTTC. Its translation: CASSPLTPFAAETQYF.